A selection of T cell receptor beta chains follows, all from one sample in a study of blood T cell repertoires in COVID-19. Clones were sequenced by immunoSEQ multiplex PCR, and TCRdb holds only the in-frame ones, with some missing. The repertoire holds hundreds of thousands of clones, with about 92% as singletons. Sequences were obtained from PBMCs or T cells enriched from blood (not recorded which). These receptors were collected from a man in his 60s who had recovered from COVID-19. Each CDR3 is given with its conserved first and last residue. The order of the fields is J gene, D gene, CDR3 length, V gene, clone size, CDR3 DNA, CDR3 protein. D genes are given only for firm matches. The size of a clone is reported for some rows only, either as once, few or many, or as a class for expanded clones.

TRBJ1-5,TRBD1,14,TRBV9,.,TGTGCCAGCAGCGCGAACCAGGGGGGACAGCCCCAGCATTTT,CASSANQGGQPQHF
TRBJ1-6,.,15,TRBV3-1/TRBV3-2,.,TGTGCCAGCAGCCATCCTGTGGCGGGGAATTCACCCCTCCACTTT,CASSHPVAGNSPLHF
TRBJ1-1,.,16,TRBV7-8,.,TGTGCCAGCAGCTTAGGCGGACAGCAGATGAACACTGAAGCTTTCTTT,CASSLGGQQMNTEAFF
TRBJ2-1,.,13,TRBV5-1,.,TGCGCCAGCAGCTTGTGGCCTGCCAATGAGCAGTTCTTC,CASSLWPANEQFF
TRBJ2-1,TRBD2,18,TRBV3-1/TRBV3-2,once,TGTGCCAGCAGCCAAGATGGATCTCTTGTCAGCGGGATCAATGAGCAGTTCTTC,CASSQDGSLVSGINEQFF
TRBJ2-1,.,13,TRBV10-3,.,TGTGCCATCATGAGTATTAGCTCCGATGAGCAGTTCTTC,CAIMSISSDEQFF
TRBJ2-3,TRBD2,13,TRBV29-1,few,TGCAGCTTCGTAATGGGACTAGCAGATACGCAGTATTTT,CSFVMGLADTQYF
TRBJ2-3,TRBD2,14,TRBV18,.,TGTGCCAGCTCACCAGCGGGAGGGGTGGATACGCAGTATTTT,CASSPAGGVDTQYF
TRBJ1-2,.,13,TRBV30,.,TGTGCCTGGAGTCAACGACTCAACTATGGCTACACCTTC,CAWSQRLNYGYTF
TRBJ2-3,.,14,TRBV3-1/TRBV3-2,.,TGTGCCAGCAGCCATAGGCTAGTCGGAAATACGCAGTATTTT,CASSHRLVGNTQYF
TRBJ1-4,.,14,TRBV5-5,.,TGTGCCAGCAGCTTCCGCAGGGTGGAGGAAAAACTGTTTTTT,CASSFRRVEEKLFF
TRBJ2-1,.,12,TRBV5-4,few,TGTGCCAGCAGCTTACAGGGTTATGAGCAGTTCTTC,CASSLQGYEQFF
TRBJ2-7,.,14,TRBV7-2,.,TGTGCCAGCAGCTTAGGCCGGAGGGCGGGGGAGCAGTACTTC,CASSLGRRAGEQYF
TRBJ2-7,TRBD2,20,TRBV19,.,TGTGCCAGTAGTAAAAAACCCGTTGGTAGCGGGGGGGCGCCGACCTACGAGCAGTACTTC,CASSKKPVGSGGAPTYEQYF
TRBJ2-1,.,12,TRBV29-1,.,TGCAGCGCCGCCCCATCCCGGAATGAGCAGTTCTTC,CSAAPSRNEQFF
TRBJ2-1,.,15,TRBV19,.,TGTGCCAGTGGGCCCGGGACACCTGGCCTCAATGAGCAGTTCTTC,CASGPGTPGLNEQFF
TRBJ1-6,TRBD1,15,TRBV18,few,TGTGCCAGCTCACCCCAGACAGGGGAGGGGTCACCCCTCCACTTT,CASSPQTGEGSPLHF
TRBJ1-1,.,13,TRBV12-3/TRBV12-4,.,TGTGCCAGCAGTTTGAGCAGGGTCGATGAAGCTTTCTTT,CASSLSRVDEAFF
TRBJ2-1,.,14,TRBV11-3,.,TGTGCCAGCCGGTTGGGCCCTACCTACAATGAGCAGTTCTTC,CASRLGPTYNEQFF
TRBJ1-1,.,15,TRBV10-3,.,TGTGCCACCAAAATGGGGGGGAACATCGACACTGAAGCTTTCTTT,CATKMGGNIDTEAFF
TRBJ1-5,.,15,TRBV9,.,TGTGCCAGCAGCGAAGACAGCACCCGAGATCAGCCCCAGCATTTT,CASSEDSTRDQPQHF
TRBJ1-1,TRBD1,15,TRBV14,.,TGTGCCAGCAGCCTCACGGACAGGCTCCCCACTGAAGCTTTCTTT,CASSLTDRLPTEAFF